This TCR beta chain was identified in a study of blood T cell repertoires in COVID-19. On the study more broadly: Samples of COVID-19 (acute and convalescent) were obtained from the United States, Italy and Spain. The cDNA or gDNA used as material had been derived from T cells, B-cell-depleted T cells, or PBMCs.

Germline V gene lookup returns CDR1 LGHNA and CDR2 YSLEER. Trimming took 3 bases from V and 1 from J, leaving 10 bases between them. The CDR3 consists of 14 residues. Patients from Seattle were sampled longitudinally, starting during active infection. The table came from immunoSEQ multiplex PCR; TCRdb's copy has only in-frame clones and leaves some out. The table lists about 410,000 clones, 75% to 90% of them singletons. Sequenced material: peripheral blood. The rearrangement joins TRBV4-3 to TRBJ2-7, with D possibly being TRBD2 (5 bases). This sequence originates from a woman aged 40 to 50 with COVID-19, enrolled during active disease. As DNA, the CDR3 is TGCGCCAGCAGCCATGAGGGAAGGTCCTACGAGCAGTACTTC. As protein: CASSHEGRSYEQYF.